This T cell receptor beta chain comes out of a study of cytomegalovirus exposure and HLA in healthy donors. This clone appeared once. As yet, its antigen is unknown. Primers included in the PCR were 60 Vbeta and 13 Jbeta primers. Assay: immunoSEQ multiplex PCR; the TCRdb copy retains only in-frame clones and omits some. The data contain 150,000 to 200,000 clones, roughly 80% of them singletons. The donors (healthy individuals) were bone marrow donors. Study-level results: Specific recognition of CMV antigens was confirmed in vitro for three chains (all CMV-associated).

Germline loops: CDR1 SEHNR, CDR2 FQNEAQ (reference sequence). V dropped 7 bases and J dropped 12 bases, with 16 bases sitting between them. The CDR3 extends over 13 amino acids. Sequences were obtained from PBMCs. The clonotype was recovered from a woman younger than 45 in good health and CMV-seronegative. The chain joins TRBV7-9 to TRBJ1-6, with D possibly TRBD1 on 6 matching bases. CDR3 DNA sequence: TGTGCCAGCACCCCTAGGACAGACCTACCCCTCCACTTT. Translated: CASTPRTDLPLHF.